These T cell receptor beta chains were read from a single sample in a study of blood T cell repertoires in COVID-19. Measured with immunoSEQ multiplex PCR; TCRdb has only the in-frame clones, and not every one. The sample has 100,000 or so clones; roughly two thirds are singletons. Sequenced sample: peripheral blood. The receptors stem from a man older than 75 with acute or convalescent COVID-19. CDR3s include the opening cysteine and the closing phenylalanine or tryptophan. Fields, in order: D gene, clone size, J gene, V gene, CDR3 DNA, CDR3 protein. D genes are given only for firm matches. Size values are once, few and many counts, or a class for expanded clones, and some rows have none.

d_gene: -
abundance: once
j_gene: TRBJ2-5
v_gene: TRBV6-2/TRBV6-3
CDR3nt: TGTGCCAGCAGTTACTACCCAGGACAAGAGACCCAGTACTTC
CDR3aa: CASSYYPGQETQYF

d_gene: TRBD1
abundance: few
j_gene: TRBJ1-3
v_gene: TRBV5-6
CDR3nt: TGTGCCAGCAGTTTTGACAGGGGGGGTGGAAACACCATATATTTT
CDR3aa: CASSFDRGGGNTIYF

d_gene: TRBD2
abundance: once
j_gene: TRBJ2-5
v_gene: TRBV5-4
CDR3nt: TGTGCCAGCAGATCCTATAGCGGGGGGGACGAGACCCAGTACTTC
CDR3aa: CASRSYSGGDETQYF

d_gene: TRBD1
abundance: -
j_gene: TRBJ2-7
v_gene: TRBV18
CDR3nt: TGTGCCAGCTCCGACTCCAGACAGGGCTCGCAGTACTTC
CDR3aa: CASSDSRQGSQYF

d_gene: TRBD2
abundance: few
j_gene: TRBJ2-3
v_gene: TRBV4-3
CDR3nt: TGCGCCAGCAGCCAAGATCCCTGGCTAGCGGTAACTGACAAACCCACAGATACGCAGTATTTT
CDR3aa: CASSQDPWLAVTDKPTDTQYF

d_gene: -
abundance: -
j_gene: TRBJ2-2
v_gene: TRBV4-2
CDR3nt: TGTGCCAGCAGCGAAGGAATCAGTTCAACCGGGGAGCTGTTTTTT
CDR3aa: CASSEGISSTGELFF

d_gene: -
abundance: -
j_gene: TRBJ2-5
v_gene: TRBV28
CDR3nt: TGTGCCAGCACCCTCGGGGAACTAGCAAGAGAGACCCAGTACTTC
CDR3aa: CASTLGELARETQYF

d_gene: -
abundance: -
j_gene: TRBJ2-7
v_gene: TRBV6-5
CDR3nt: TGTGCCAGCAGTCTCTCGGGGGTTACCTACGAGCAGTACTTC
CDR3aa: CASSLSGVTYEQYF

d_gene: TRBD1
abundance: -
j_gene: TRBJ1-5
v_gene: TRBV10-3
CDR3nt: TGTGCCATCAGTCCGGGACAGGAAGCGAATCAGCCCCAGCATTTT
CDR3aa: CAISPGQEANQPQHF

d_gene: TRBD1
abundance: -
j_gene: TRBJ1-2
v_gene: TRBV11-2
CDR3nt: TGTGCCAGCAGCTTTGGGACAGGTGACTATGGCTACACCTTC
CDR3aa: CASSFGTGDYGYTF

d_gene: TRBD2
abundance: once
j_gene: TRBJ2-1
v_gene: TRBV28
CDR3nt: TGTGCCACCCATGGCGGGAGGGCCGGGAATGAGCAGTTCTTC
CDR3aa: CATHGGRAGNEQFF

d_gene: -
abundance: -
j_gene: TRBJ1-2
v_gene: TRBV2
CDR3nt: TGTGCCAGCAGACCCACGGGGCGGGGAAGCTATGGCTACACCTTC
CDR3aa: CASRPTGRGSYGYTF

d_gene: TRBD2
abundance: -
j_gene: TRBJ2-1
v_gene: TRBV6-2/TRBV6-3
CDR3nt: TGTGCCAGCAGTACCCTGGCTAGCGGGGGGGGGTTCTTC
CDR3aa: CASSTLASGGGFF

d_gene: TRBD2
abundance: -
j_gene: TRBJ2-3
v_gene: TRBV2
CDR3nt: TGTGCCAGCAGAGCGACTAGCGGGAGGTCAGATACGCAGTATTTT
CDR3aa: CASRATSGRSDTQYF

d_gene: -
abundance: -
j_gene: TRBJ1-1
v_gene: TRBV30
CDR3nt: TGTGCCTGGAGTGTATCAGACAGGAACACTGAAGCTTTCTTT
CDR3aa: CAWSVSDRNTEAFF

d_gene: -
abundance: -
j_gene: TRBJ2-5
v_gene: TRBV7-2
CDR3nt: TGTGCCAGCAGCTTGGGGCAGCAAGAGACCCAGTACTTC
CDR3aa: CASSLGQQETQYF

d_gene: -
abundance: few
j_gene: TRBJ2-5
v_gene: TRBV6-2/TRBV6-3
CDR3nt: TGTGCCAGCAGTTGGGCAGAGACCCAGTACTTC
CDR3aa: CASSWAETQYF

d_gene: TRBD1
abundance: once
j_gene: TRBJ2-2
v_gene: TRBV19
CDR3nt: TGTGCCAGTAGTGGGACAGCGATTCCCACCGGGGAGCTGTTTTTT
CDR3aa: CASSGTAIPTGELFF

d_gene: -
abundance: -
j_gene: TRBJ2-5
v_gene: TRBV10-2
CDR3nt: TGCGCCAGCAGTGAGTTCACCCACTACCAAGAGACCCAGTACTTC
CDR3aa: CASSEFTHYQETQYF

d_gene: TRBD2
abundance: -
j_gene: TRBJ2-5
v_gene: TRBV9
CDR3nt: TGTGCCAGCAGCGCCGGGACTAGCCAAGAGACCCAGTACTTC
CDR3aa: CASSAGTSQETQYF

d_gene: -
abundance: -
j_gene: TRBJ1-5
v_gene: TRBV7-9
CDR3nt: TGTGCCAGCAGCCAAGGAGGCAATCAGCCCCAGCATTTT
CDR3aa: CASSQGGNQPQHF

d_gene: -
abundance: -
j_gene: TRBJ2-2
v_gene: TRBV18
CDR3nt: TGTGCCAGCTCACCAAACTACCTGGGCGCCCTAGGGAGCACCGGGGAGCTGTTTTTT
CDR3aa: CASSPNYLGALGSTGELFF